This TCR beta chain derives from a study of blood T cells in healthy people across ages (dated by TCRdb to about 2015). Study-wide context: In model experiments, template switching captured roughly one uniquely barcoded TCR beta cDNA molecule for every two T cells. Donors of different ages were randomly distributed across sequencing lanes to avoid experimental bias. Age-related changes in TCR beta repertoire diversity were measured in the study by deep sequencing normalized with unique cDNA molecular identifiers. Using the same blood draw, the study looked at two additional independent replicas of 1 million unique cDNA reads for two donors, one aged 18 to 30 and the other aged 80 or older. Four age groups were formed from the donors: young (average about 17 years), middle-aged (just under 40), aged (approximately 60) and long-lived (around 82). Study-wide findings and limitations: Because profiling used bulk unsorted PBMCs, naive and antigen-experienced compartments could not be compared conclusively. Total diversity estimates from one million sequenced T cells were considered lower bounds and underestimates. Observed TCR beta diversity per million T cells fell roughly linearly with age, and a significant reduction was already apparent by age about 43. The long-lived group showed more naive CD4+ T cells, fewer expanded clones and increased TCR diversity than the aged group, suggesting age selection. Donor CMV infection status was unknown, potentially confounding age-related changes in expanded clonotypes. The percentage of naive T cells measured by flow cytometry correlated strongly with observed TCR beta diversity.

As concerns this clonotype: Its antigen has not been determined. No much larger clonotype is one base removed from it; base qualities were not supplied.

V is reduced by 4 bases and J by 4 bases, leaving a spacing of 15 bases between them. The CDR3 runs 15 amino acids, cysteine and phenylalanine included. Kept here is only the CDR3 DNA, which spans 45 bases and is read in frame from base 1. According to the germline V gene, CDR1 reads SGHTS and CDR2 reads YDEGEE. Libraries were prepared through 5' RACE. The second PCR ran for about 7 to 11 cycles and used a J-beta primer mix along with a sample-barcoded 5' primer. Each TCR beta cDNA molecule received a unique molecular identifier from a template-switch 5' adaptor carrying 12 random nucleotides. Each sample yielded at least 3 million CDR3-containing paired-end reads. First-strand cDNA was synthesized from all RNA with the Mint cDNA synthesis kit, primed by a TRBC-specific oligonucleotide. After uracil-DNA glycosylase treatment, a first 18-cycle PCR used universal primers M1SS and BC2_uni_R on all cDNA. On the study's bioinformatics: For normalization, 1 million high-quality reads were randomly selected from each sample, with every read carrying a distinct molecular identifier. Instead of being binned into consensus sequences, reads with shared molecular identifiers were discarded. MiTCR, run with a Q25 quality threshold and the strictest error-elimination algorithm, handled CDR3 identification, clonotype clustering and error correction. Lower-bound total TCR beta diversity was estimated with a nonparametric unseen species model using Euler transformation. TCRdb redid the processing of the public reads, applying fastp at Q25 and MiXCR, and retained in-frame beta chains. Each CDR3 protein appears once, grouped with its most common genes and DNA. The V and J calls follow TCRdb's processing rather than the paper's. The sample data list roughly 1.9 million distinct CDR3 sequences, and 39% of these were observed just once. The ten largest make up 23% of the sample.

The 39 donors, aged roughly 6 to 95 years, were systemically healthy Caucasian individuals from Russia. Approximately 10 milliliters of peripheral blood were collected from each donor into EDTA-treated Vacutainer tubes. Ficoll-Paque density-gradient centrifugation was used to isolate PBMCs, with at least 6.5 million per sample. Trizol reagent was used to extract total RNA from the PBMCs, yielding at least 5.5 micrograms per sample. The percentages of naive CD45RAhigh/CD27high T cells were determined by flow cytometry on a PBMC aliquot from every donor. The chain is encoded by TRBV5-8 joined to TRBJ1-5; the D gene lacks a confident call. Input material: blood. The sequence derives from a human donor in good health. CDR3 protein: CASSPYRAQNQPQHF. The bases are TGTGCCAGCAGCCCGTACCGGGCACAAAATCAGCCCCAGCATTTT.